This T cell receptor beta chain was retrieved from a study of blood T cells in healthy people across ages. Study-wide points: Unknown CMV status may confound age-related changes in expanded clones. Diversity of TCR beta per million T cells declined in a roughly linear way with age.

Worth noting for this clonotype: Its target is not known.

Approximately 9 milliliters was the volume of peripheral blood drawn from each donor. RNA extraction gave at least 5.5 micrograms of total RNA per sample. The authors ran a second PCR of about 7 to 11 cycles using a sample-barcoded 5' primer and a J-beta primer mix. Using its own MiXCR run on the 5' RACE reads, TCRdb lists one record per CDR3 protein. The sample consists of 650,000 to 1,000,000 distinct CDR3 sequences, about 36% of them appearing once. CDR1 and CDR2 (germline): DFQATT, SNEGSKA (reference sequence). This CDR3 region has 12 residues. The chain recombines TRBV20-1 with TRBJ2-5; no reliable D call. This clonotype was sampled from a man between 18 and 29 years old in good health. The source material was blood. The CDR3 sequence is CSSSGYQETQYF. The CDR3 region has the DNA TGCAGCTCTTCTGGGTACCAAGAGACCCAGTACTTC.